These T cell receptor beta chains were read from a single sample in a study of OX40 agonist ivuxolimab in advanced cancers. Clones were sequenced by immunoSEQ multiplex PCR, and TCRdb holds only the in-frame ones, with some missing. This sample has around 74,000 clones, with roughly 92% found just once. The specimen comprised CD4+ or CD8+ T cells sorted from blood, sampled in a trial of the OX40 agonist ivuxolimab. The source of these receptors is an adult with an advanced solid tumor such as melanoma, head and neck, liver or kidney cancer. CDR3s include the opening cysteine and the closing phenylalanine or tryptophan. The D gene is left open where the match is weak. The listing skips clone size in some rows; elsewhere it reads once, few, many or a size class.

D gene,V gene,J gene,clone size,CDR3 DNA,CDR3 protein
NA,TRBV5-1,TRBJ2-5,NA,TGCGCCAGCAGCTTCCAAGAGACCCAGTACTTC,CASSFQETQYF
TRBD1,TRBV27,TRBJ1-1,NA,TGTGCCAGCAGTTTAAGGGACAGGGGGTACACTGAAGCTTTCTTT,CASSLRDRGYTEAFF
NA,TRBV5-1,TRBJ1-2,NA,TGCGCCAGCAGCCTCGACAGTGCCTATGGCTACACCTTC,CASSLDSAYGYTF
TRBD2,TRBV5-4,TRBJ2-3,once,TGTGCCAGCAGCTCGGGAGGGGGGCAAGCAGATACGCAGTATTTT,CASSSGGGQADTQYF
NA,TRBV6-5,TRBJ1-6,NA,TGTGCCAGCAGTTACTCGACGGGGGTTGGACCCCTCCACTTT,CASSYSTGVGPLHF
NA,TRBV9,TRBJ1-1,NA,TGTGCCAGCAGCGTAGTAGAGGCCACTGAAGCTTTCTTT,CASSVVEATEAFF
NA,TRBV5-1,TRBJ2-7,NA,TGCGCCAGCAGCCCGACGCAGGGTCCCTACGAGCAGTACTTC,CASSPTQGPYEQYF
NA,TRBV19,TRBJ2-5,NA,TGTGCCAGTAGTATCGCAGGGGCTGAGACCCAGTACTTC,CASSIAGAETQYF
NA,TRBV27,TRBJ2-3,NA,TGTGCCAGCAGCCACCCGCCCAGCGCGGATACGCAGTATTTT,CASSHPPSADTQYF
NA,TRBV4-2,TRBJ1-5,NA,TGTGCCAGCAGCCAAGAACGGACAGCCCATCAGCCCCAGCATTTT,CASSQERTAHQPQHF
NA,TRBV10-3,TRBJ2-3,once,TGTGCCATCAGTGAGAGCACGCCAGATACGCAGTATTTT,CAISESTPDTQYF
NA,TRBV9,TRBJ2-3,NA,TGTGCCAGCAGCCCGGACACATTCACAGATACGCAGTATTTT,CASSPDTFTDTQYF
NA,TRBV7-3,TRBJ1-2,NA,TGTGCCAGCAGCCCGACCCCAGGGGACTATGGCTACACCTTC,CASSPTPGDYGYTF
TRBD1,TRBV6-5,TRBJ1-1,few,TGTGCCAGCAGCCTTAGCAGGGGGTACGGCACTGAAGCTTTCTTT,CASSLSRGYGTEAFF
NA,TRBV18,TRBJ1-4,NA,TGTGCCAGCTCACCATTGTCGGGCCTTAATGAAAAACTGTTTTTT,CASSPLSGLNEKLFF
NA,TRBV27,TRBJ1-2,NA,TGTGCCAGCAAAGGGGACTACTATGGCTACACCTTC,CASKGDYYGYTF
NA,TRBV19,TRBJ2-7,NA,TGTGCCAGTAGGGGGGACGGCTACGAGCAGTACTTC,CASRGDGYEQYF
TRBD1,TRBV23-1,TRBJ2-7,NA,TGCGCCAGCAGGCGGGGACAGGGGGCCTACGAGCAGTACTTC,CASRRGQGAYEQYF
NA,TRBV11-2,TRBJ2-1,NA,TGTGCCAGCAGCCCTGTCCCGGACGGCAATGAGCAGTTCTTC,CASSPVPDGNEQFF
NA,TRBV4-3,TRBJ2-7,NA,TGCGCCAGCAGCCAAGGGGCAGGGGCTACCCACGAGCAGTACTTC,CASSQGAGATHEQYF
NA,TRBV7-9,TRBJ1-1,NA,TGTGCCGGGGAGGGAATAATGAACACTGAAGCTTTCTTT,CAGEGIMNTEAFF
NA,TRBV6-4,TRBJ1-1,NA,TGTGCCAGCAGCGCCTATGTGGGCACTGAAGCTTTCTTT,CASSAYVGTEAFF
NA,TRBV9,TRBJ2-4,NA,TGTGCCAGCAGCGGGCAAAACATTCAGTACTTC,CASSGQNIQYF
NA,TRBV14,TRBJ1-1,NA,TGTGCCAGCAGCCCCATAGGGGGGAGGAGGGCTGAAGCTTTCTTT,CASSPIGGRRAEAFF
NA,TRBV13,TRBJ2-7,NA,TGTGCCAGCAGCTTAGGGCAGAGAGCCTACGAGCAGTACTTC,CASSLGQRAYEQYF
TRBD1,TRBV6-6,TRBJ2-2,NA,TGTGCCAGCAGTCCCTATGAGACAGGGGTCACCGGGGAGCTGTTTTTT,CASSPYETGVTGELFF